The T cell receptor (beta chain) described here comes from a study of blood T cell repertoires in COVID-19 (TCRdb year 2020). For the wider study: Collaborator samples came from the United States, Italy and Spain and covered acute and convalescent phases of COVID-19. The prospective study material was composed of cDNA or gDNA derived from T cells, B-cell-depleted T cells, or PBMCs. Subjects who had been exposed to COVID-19, were actively infected with it, or had recovered from it provided the deeply sampled blood TCRbeta repertoires that made up the dataset. The repertoires were released in a freely available public database intended as a resource for research on the immune response to SARS-CoV-2. The samples were drawn from two sources: the first 160 participants of the ongoing ImmuneRACE study, and fewer than 1,500 subjects contributed by 6 global collaborators. Sample metadata almost always included a de-identified subject ID, COVID-19 status, age in years and sex. Where HLA class I and class II types were available, the types were taken from metadata supplied by the sample provider, not from assay-based typing.

The collaborating institutions used their own protocols to collect whole blood in K2EDTA tubes. For TCRbeta analysis, collaborators shipped samples in one of three forms: frozen whole blood, isolated PBMCs, or DNA extracted from either of those sample types. According to the germline V gene (reference sequence), CDR1 reads LNHDA and CDR2 reads SQIVND. Including the terminal cysteine and phenylalanine, the CDR3 comprises 17 residues. The only DNA kept is the CDR3, 51 bases in frame from the first base. V was cut back by 4 bases and J by 2 bases, leaving a gap of 17 bases between them. General study outcomes and caveats: The amount of clinical and demographic metadata varied by source and participant and was provided uncurated.

The immunoSEQ Assay, a bias-controlled multiplex PCR, was used to amplify TCRbeta CDR3 regions from genomic DNA. The source study handled its data this way. The number of nucleated cells in each sample was estimated from the amplification of reference gene primers within the assay. To quantify the absolute abundance of each unique TCRbeta CDR3 rearrangement, sequence reads were collapsed and filtered. For each sample, productive Simpson clonality was calculated as the square root of Simpson's diversity index across productive rearrangements. Here the immuneACCESS table is served through TCRdb, limited to in-frame sequences with V and J called. Missing clones are a known gap in these copies; in checked studies unresolved V genes cover under half, and the rest lacks a known reason. That table gives V, J and clone size, and the DNA gave D and trimming. A total of about 150,000 clones appear in this sample, more than 70% of them only once. Around 3% of the sample goes to the ten largest clones.

A note on this clone: Its antigen is currently not known. Base quality data are lacking; no much larger clone is found one base away.

Sequenced: peripheral blood. This clonotype originated in a man between 60 and 75 years old with acute or convalescent COVID-19. The sequence joins TRBV19 to TRBJ2-2; matching of 6 bases hints at TRBD2 as the D gene. In nucleotide form, the sequence is TGTGCCAGTAGTAGCGGGGATCTGGGGCATAACACCGGGGAGCTGTTTTTT. Translated, it reads CASSSGDLGHNTGELFF.